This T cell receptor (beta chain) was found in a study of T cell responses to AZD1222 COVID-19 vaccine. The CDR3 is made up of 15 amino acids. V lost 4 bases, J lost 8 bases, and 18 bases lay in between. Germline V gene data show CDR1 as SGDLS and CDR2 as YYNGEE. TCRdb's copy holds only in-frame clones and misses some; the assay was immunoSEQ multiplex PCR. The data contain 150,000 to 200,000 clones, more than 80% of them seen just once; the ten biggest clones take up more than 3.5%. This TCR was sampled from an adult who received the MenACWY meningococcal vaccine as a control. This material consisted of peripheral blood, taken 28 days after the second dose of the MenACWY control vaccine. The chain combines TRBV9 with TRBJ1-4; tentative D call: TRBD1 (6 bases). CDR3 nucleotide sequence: TGTGCCAGCAGCCCGGGACACCTCTTGGGGGAAAAACTGTTTTTT. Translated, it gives CASSPGHLLGEKLFF.